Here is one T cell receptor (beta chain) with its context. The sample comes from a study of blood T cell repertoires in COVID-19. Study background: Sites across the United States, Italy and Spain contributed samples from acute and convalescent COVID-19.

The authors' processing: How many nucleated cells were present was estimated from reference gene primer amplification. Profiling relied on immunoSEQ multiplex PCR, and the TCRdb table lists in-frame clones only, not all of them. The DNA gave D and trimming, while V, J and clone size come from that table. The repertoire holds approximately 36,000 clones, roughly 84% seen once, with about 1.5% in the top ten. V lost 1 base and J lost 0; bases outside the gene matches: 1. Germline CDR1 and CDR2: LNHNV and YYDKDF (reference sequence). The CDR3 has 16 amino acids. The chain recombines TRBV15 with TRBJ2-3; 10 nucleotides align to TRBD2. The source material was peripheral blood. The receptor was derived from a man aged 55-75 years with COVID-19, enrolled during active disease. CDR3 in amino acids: CATSRGTSGSTDTQYF. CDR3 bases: TGTGCCACCAGCAGAGGGACTAGCGGAAGCACAGATACGCAGTATTTT.